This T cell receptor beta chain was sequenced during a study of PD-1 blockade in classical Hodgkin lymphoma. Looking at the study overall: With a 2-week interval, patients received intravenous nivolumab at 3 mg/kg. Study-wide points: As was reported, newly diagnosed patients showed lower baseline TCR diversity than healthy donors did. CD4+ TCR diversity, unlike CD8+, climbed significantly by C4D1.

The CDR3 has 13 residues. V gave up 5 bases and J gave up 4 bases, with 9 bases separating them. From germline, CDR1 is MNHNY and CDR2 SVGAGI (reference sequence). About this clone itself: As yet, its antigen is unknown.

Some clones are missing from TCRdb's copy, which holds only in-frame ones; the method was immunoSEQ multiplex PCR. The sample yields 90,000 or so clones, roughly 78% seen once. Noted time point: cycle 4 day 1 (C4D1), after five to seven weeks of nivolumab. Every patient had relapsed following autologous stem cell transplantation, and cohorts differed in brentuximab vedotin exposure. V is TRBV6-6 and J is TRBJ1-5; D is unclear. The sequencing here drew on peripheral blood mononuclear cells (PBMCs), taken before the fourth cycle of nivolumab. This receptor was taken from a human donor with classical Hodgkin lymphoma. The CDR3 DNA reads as TGTGCCAGCAGTCAGGTTGGGAATCAGCCCCAGCATTTT. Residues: CASSQVGNQPQHF.